This record covers a single T cell receptor beta chain. This entry is derived from a study of blood T cell repertoires in COVID-19. V gave up 0 bases and J gave up 6 bases, with 6 bases separating them. In germline, CDR1 is LGHDT, CDR2 YNNKEL (reference sequence). This CDR3 is built from 14 residues. Some clones are missing from TCRdb's copy, which holds only in-frame ones; the method was immunoSEQ multiplex PCR. The repertoire includes over 120,000 clones, 85% to 90% of them detected once, and less than 10% sits in the top ten. Sequencing was carried out using peripheral blood. The receptor's source is a woman aged 45-65 years with active or convalescent COVID-19. The chain recombines TRBV3-1 (or the pseudogene TRBV3-2) with TRBJ1-6; D unclear. In DNA, the CDR3 is TGTGCCAGCAGCCAAGAACAGATTAATTCACCCCTCCACTTT. Residues: CASSQEQINSPLHF.